This T cell receptor (beta chain) was found in a study of blood T cell repertoires in COVID-19. In regard to this clone: The same CDR3 can be traced to other DNA sequences in this sample.

The CDR3 is 13 amino acids. Germline lookup yields CDR1 KGHSH and CDR2 LQKENI. Trimming shortened V by 3 bases and J by 3 bases, and 8 bases separated the two germline ends. Only in-frame clones appear in the TCRdb table, and some are missing; sequencing was by immunoSEQ multiplex PCR. Among more than 120,000 clones listed, about 89% were seen once. The sequencing input was peripheral blood. This receptor was identified in a man over 45 who had recovered from COVID-19. The chain carries TRBV18 and TRBJ1-1; no definite D call. The CDR3 DNA follows: TGTGCCAGCTCACCGGGCCAGGACACTGAAGCTTTCTTT. Translation gives CASSPGQDTEAFF.